This T cell receptor beta chain was profiled in a study of blood T cell repertoires in COVID-19. Study as a whole: The origin of the acute and convalescent COVID-19 samples was the United States, Italy and Spain. In each case, the material was cDNA or gDNA derived from T cells, B-cell-depleted T cells, or PBMCs.

Looked up from germline, CDR1 is MDHEN and CDR2 is SYDVKM. This CDR3 is built from 17 residues. The V and J ends lost 7 bases and 7 bases, in that order; junction bases with no gene match: 17. Original processing notes: Cell counts per sample came from amplifying reference gene primers. The table came from immunoSEQ multiplex PCR; TCRdb's copy has only in-frame clones and leaves some out. D and trimming were read from the DNA, whereas the V and J calls and clone size are those reported in that table. The sample holds 85,000 to 100,000 clones; around 84% are singletons and the top ten take 13%. The chain uses TRBV28 and TRBJ1-4, with 8 bases matching TRBD1. This TCR derives from a woman between 55 and 75 years old in a cohort sampled during active or convalescent COVID-19. The sample consisted of peripheral blood. CDR3 amino acids: CASIFRGRGVIGEKLFF. CDR3 DNA: TGTGCCAGCATATTCAGGGGGCGAGGTGTAATAGGTGAAAAACTGTTTTTT.